These 9 T cell receptor beta chains came from one sample sequenced in a study of blood T cells in healthy people across ages (dated by TCRdb to about 2015). The library was made by 5' RACE. The listed sequencing device is Illumina HiSeq 2500. The second PCR ran for about 6 to 12 cycles and used a J-beta primer mix along with a sample-barcoded 5' primer. Through fastp at Q25 and MiXCR, TCRdb rebuilt clones from the public reads, retaining in-frame beta chains. Rows with one shared CDR3 protein collapse into an entry with the most common genes and DNA. The sample includes some 760,000 distinct CDR3 sequences, with roughly 25% observed a single time. 9% to 9.5% of the sample belongs to the ten largest clones. These data were also filed under a second study, of T cells of mothers and their children.

Sequenced material: blood. All receptors come from a boy younger than 18 in good health.

The rearrangement uses TRBV10-3 and TRBJ2-5; TRBD1 agrees at 11 bases. CDR1 and CDR2 from the germline V gene are ENHRY and SYGVKD. This CDR3 spans 16 amino acids. V lost 10 bases to trimming and J lost 2 bases; unmatched junction nucleotides: 12. The chain's CDR3 is CATLNPGQGGQETQYF. The CDR3, as DNA: TGTGCCACCTTAAACCCGGGACAGGGGGGGCAAGAGACCCAGTACTTC.

The chain carries TRBV7-2 and TRBJ2-1, with D hard to call. There are 16 residues in the CDR3. The V and J ends lost 4 bases and 0 bases respectively, with 13 bases between them. The V gene's germline CDR1 is SGHTA and CDR2 FQGNSA. DNA of the CDR3: TGTGCCAGCAGCTCTTTACCTGGCCGCTCCTACAATGAGCAGTTCTTC. Amino acid sequence: CASSSLPGRSYNEQFF.

J is TRBJ1-1 and V is TRBV14; D is uncertain. This CDR3 region has 14 residues. CDR1 is SGHDN and CDR2 is FVKESK in the germline V gene. Trimming shortened V by 0 bases and J by 5 bases, and 10 bases separated the two germline ends. The CDR3 region is CASSQDLKGTEAFF. The CDR3 DNA reads TGTGCCAGCAGCCAAGATCTAAAAGGAACTGAAGCTTTCTTT.

This chain joins TRBV6-5 and TRBJ2-1; 12 bases agree with TRBD2. Trimming at V came to 0 bases and at J to 5 bases, leaving 14 bases not matched to a gene. Germline loops: CDR1 MNHEY, CDR2 SVGAGI. This CDR3 contains 20 residues. The CDR3 coding sequence is TGTGCCAGCAGTTACTCAAACAGACTAGCGGGGGCCGGGGATCACAATGAGCAGTTCTTC. Translation gives CASSYSNRLAGAGDHNEQFF.

Here the CDR3 DNA reads TGTGCCAGCAGTTATGGTCGTCTGGGGAACACCATATATTTT. Translation gives CASSYGRLGNTIYF. The rearrangement joins TRBV12-3 or TRBV12-4 to TRBJ1-3; D not certain. The CDR3 totals 14 residues. With 4 bases removed from V and 7 bases from J, the gap between germline ends came to 14 bases.

This chain links TRBV27 with TRBJ2-5; no definite D call. V was pared by 3 bases and J by 2 bases, with 7 bases between. The CDR3 covers 13 residues. Germline V gene sequence: CDR1 MNHEY, CDR2 SMNVEV (reference sequence). The CDR3 loop reads CASSFPHQETQYF. The CDR3 nucleotides are TGTGCCAGCAGTTTCCCTCATCAAGAGACCCAGTACTTC.

The V call is TRBV12-3 or TRBV12-4, the J call TRBJ2-5; TRBD2 aligns across 10 bases. After removal of 6 bases from V and 11 bases from J, the junction contained 15 bases not matched to a gene. The CDR3 spans 15 residues. CDR3 nucleotides: TGTGCCAGCAGCCAAAACGGGCTAGCGGGAGTAGAGCAGTACTTC. Amino acids: CASSQNGLAGVEQYF.

This chain joins TRBV7-6 and TRBJ2-1; TRBD1 matches 12 bases. Germline CDR1 and CDR2: SGHVS and FNYEAQ. Trimming cost V 2 bases and J 9 bases; bases outside gene matches: 8. This CDR3 has 16 residues. CDR3: CASSLWDRGLNGEQFF. In DNA form, the CDR3 reads TGTGCCAGCAGCTTATGGGACAGGGGGCTTAATGGTGAGCAGTTCTTC.

There are a few counts of this clonotype. The chain has TRBV29-1 and TRBJ1-1; TRBD1 is a possible D gene (6 bases). V lost 5 bases and J 4 bases, leaving 11 bases between the germline ends. From germline, CDR1 is SQVTM and CDR2 ANQGSEA. The CDR3 covers 12 residues. In nucleotides, the CDR3 is TGCAGCGTTTGGACAGATAGCACTGAAGCTTTCTTT. It is translated as CSVWTDSTEAFF.